This TCR beta chain was identified during a study of blood T cell repertoires in COVID-19. As for the study in general: The United States, Italy and Spain were the sources of the acute and convalescent COVID-19 samples.

Germline V gene data show CDR1 as LNHDA and CDR2 as SQIVND (reference sequence). This CDR3 spans 17 amino acids. The V end was cut by 1 base, the J end by 0 bases, with 13 bases between. Original analysis: Amplification with reference gene primers provided the estimates of nucleated cell counts. This table comes from immunoSEQ multiplex PCR, and its TCRdb copy is limited to in-frame clones, with some not included. Clonal size and the V and J genes are those of that table, whereas D and trimming came from the DNA. This sample has about 180,000 clones; roughly nine tenths occur once, and the top ten carry about a fifth.

V gene TRBV19 combines with J gene TRBJ2-1, with D maybe TRBD2 (6 bases). The sequence came from a man aged 65-85 years with active or convalescent COVID-19. Sequencing input: peripheral blood. The CDR3 region is CASSIGVSGSSYNEQFF. Here the CDR3 DNA reads TGTGCCAGTAGTATAGGGGTTAGCGGTAGCTCCTACAATGAGCAGTTCTTC.